A selection of T cell receptor beta chains follows, all from one sample in a study of cytomegalovirus exposure and HLA in healthy donors. Assay used: immunoSEQ multiplex PCR; TCRdb lists only in-frame clones, some missing. In the table there are approximately 160,000 clones, approximately 80% of which are singletons. The sequenced sample was PBMCs. The receptors stem from a young man in good health and CMV-seronegative. Each CDR3 is given with its conserved first and last residue.

v_call: TRBV28
cdr3_length: 16
cdr3_aa: CASTQTGVSSNQPQHF

v_call: TRBV7-9
cdr3_length: 13
cdr3_aa: CASSFGVTGELFF

v_call: TRBV7-6
cdr3_length: 15
cdr3_aa: CASSSTGGLHYEQYF

v_call: TRBV4-1
cdr3_length: 15
cdr3_aa: CASSQDGGAYNEQFF

v_call: TRBV4-3
cdr3_length: 14
cdr3_aa: CASSQDRGSYGYTF

v_call: TRBV28
cdr3_length: 16
cdr3_aa: CASSLQGAGTNEKLFF

v_call: TRBV7-9
cdr3_length: 14
cdr3_aa: CASSSRGGGTEAFF

v_call: TRBV30
cdr3_length: 11
cdr3_aa: CAWKGSALAFF

v_call: TRBV5-1
cdr3_length: 13
cdr3_aa: CASSPTGVLEQYF

v_call: TRBV25-1
cdr3_length: 14
cdr3_aa: CASSEFAGKETQYF

v_call: TRBV4-1
cdr3_length: 14
cdr3_aa: CASSLDGRSTEAFF

v_call: TRBV28
cdr3_length: 14
cdr3_aa: CASSLRGLHQPQHF

v_call: TRBV4-1
cdr3_length: 15
cdr3_aa: CASSQTGNGNEKLFF

v_call: TRBV27
cdr3_length: 15
cdr3_aa: CASSRRGRGSDEQYF

v_call: TRBV19
cdr3_length: 14
cdr3_aa: CASRPDREWGEQYF

v_call: TRBV7-9
cdr3_length: 15
cdr3_aa: CASSSRDRGNYGYTF

v_call: TRBV19
cdr3_length: 15
cdr3_aa: CASSIGPAESYEQYF

v_call: TRBV27
cdr3_length: 14
cdr3_aa: CASSLYPGDEKLFF

v_call: TRBV10-3
cdr3_length: 12
cdr3_aa: CAIAEDTDTQYF

v_call: TRBV13
cdr3_length: 14
cdr3_aa: CASSLTDRSYEQYF

v_call: TRBV7-9
cdr3_length: 14
cdr3_aa: CASSLDPSWYEQYF

v_call: TRBV5-1
cdr3_length: 15
cdr3_aa: CASSLELAGTDTQYF

v_call: TRBV6-1
cdr3_length: 15
cdr3_aa: CASSKDRNSNQPQHF

v_call: TRBV5-1
cdr3_length: 16
cdr3_aa: CASSLGGTGPNSPLHF

v_call: TRBV10-2
cdr3_length: 14
cdr3_aa: CASSIILAGNEQFF

v_call: TRBV7-7
cdr3_length: 13
cdr3_aa: CASSPGQGYEQYF

v_call: TRBV7-3
cdr3_length: 19
cdr3_aa: CASSLTAGGSFSGANVLTF

v_call: TRBV5-4
cdr3_length: 14
cdr3_aa: CASSGKRETYEQYF

v_call: TRBV30
cdr3_length: 12
cdr3_aa: CAWNIGNYGYTF

v_call: TRBV5-6
cdr3_length: 13
cdr3_aa: CASSRRPNQPQHF

v_call: TRBV25-1
cdr3_length: 15
cdr3_aa: CASGSDRGHAGELFF

v_call: TRBV4-1
cdr3_length: 12
cdr3_aa: CASKDFAETQYF

v_call: TRBV2
cdr3_length: 16
cdr3_aa: CASSEAGDSYYYEQYF

v_call: TRBV5-6
cdr3_length: 15
cdr3_aa: CASSLDTGGYTEAFF

v_call: TRBV6-6
cdr3_length: 16
cdr3_aa: CASSLLPGGLRYEQYF

v_call: TRBV7-8
cdr3_length: 13
cdr3_aa: CASISPGAETQYF

v_call: TRBV4-1
cdr3_length: 14
cdr3_aa: CASSQVAGYYGYTF

v_call: TRBV11-2
cdr3_length: 16
cdr3_aa: CASSLETSIFYNEQFF

v_call: TRBV5-1
cdr3_length: 15
cdr3_aa: CASKTGESSYNEQFF

v_call: TRBV29-1
cdr3_length: 15
cdr3_aa: CSVDGLTGVSTEAFF

v_call: TRBV5-1
cdr3_length: 13
cdr3_aa: CASSLAADSEQYF

v_call: TRBV4-1
cdr3_length: 12
cdr3_aa: CASSRTGNEQFF

v_call: TRBV6-1
cdr3_length: 12
cdr3_aa: CASSKDRTKAFF

v_call: TRBV7-9
cdr3_length: 13
cdr3_aa: CASSPPGGGGYTF

v_call: TRBV6-1
cdr3_length: 15
cdr3_aa: CASTPPRGAGTEAFF